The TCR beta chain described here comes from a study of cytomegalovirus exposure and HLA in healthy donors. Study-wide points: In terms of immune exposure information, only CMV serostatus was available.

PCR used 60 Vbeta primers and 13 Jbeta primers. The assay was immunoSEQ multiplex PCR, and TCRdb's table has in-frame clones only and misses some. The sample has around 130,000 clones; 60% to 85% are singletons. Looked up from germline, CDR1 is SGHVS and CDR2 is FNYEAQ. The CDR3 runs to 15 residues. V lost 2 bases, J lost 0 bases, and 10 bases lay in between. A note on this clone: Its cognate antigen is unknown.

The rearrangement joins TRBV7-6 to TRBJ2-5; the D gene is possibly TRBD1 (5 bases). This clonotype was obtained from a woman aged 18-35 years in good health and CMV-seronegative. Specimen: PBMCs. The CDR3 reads CASSLHGHNQETQYF. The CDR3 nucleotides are TGTGCCAGCAGCTTACACGGACATAACCAAGAGACCCAGTACTTC.